The entry below gives a single T cell receptor beta chain sequence along with its context. Other DNA sequences in this sample translate to the same CDR3. This sample stems from a study of tumor-infiltrating T cells and Merkel cell polyomavirus. For the study at large: The T cells studied were CD8+ and recognized the Merkel cell polyomavirus KLL epitope. Treatment was non-standardized, spanning chemotherapy, radiation and immunotherapies.

Produced via immunoSEQ multiplex PCR; TCRdb's table is partial and in-frame only. Here the sample spans 20,000 to 30,000 clones, 70% to 90% being singletons. Immunohistochemistry showed robust Merkel cell polyomavirus Large T antigen staining in every patient's tumor. With V trimmed by 3 bases and J by 0 bases, 10 bases remained unmatched. CDR3 length: 17 amino acids. CDR1 and CDR2 from the germline V gene are SGHTA and FQGNSA. This chain joins TRBV7-2 and TRBJ2-7, with 8 bases aligning to TRBD1. The sequencing sample was made of lymph node tissue. The source of this sequence is a man aged 45-65 years with Merkel cell carcinoma. The CDR3, as DNA: TGTGCCAGCAGCTTGGCCTCTGGGACAGGATTCTCCTACGAGCAGTACTTC. This codes for CASSLASGTGFSYEQYF.